This T cell receptor (beta chain) was sequenced during a study of blood T cells in healthy people across ages. This clonotype was detected only a few times. This CDR3 region has 16 residues. With 3 bases clipped from V and 6 bases from J, the junction kept 10 bases outside the gene matches. Germline V gene lookup returns CDR1 SGHDN and CDR2 FVKESK. A second PCR of about 6 to 11 cycles used a sample-barcoded 5' primer and a J-beta primer mix. TCRdb re-called the 5' RACE reads with MiXCR, one entry per CDR3 protein. Among almost 550,000 distinct CDR3 sequences listed, under 30% were seen once. These same records also appear under a second study, on T cells of mothers and their children.

The source is a boy aged 10-17 years in good health. Sequenced sample: blood. This rearrangement joins TRBV14 to TRBJ2-1; TRBD2 matches 8 bases. This CDR3 reads CASSHLVGRGVNEQFF. The CDR3 bases are TGTGCCAGCAGCCACCTTGTAGGGCGGGGGGTCAATGAGCAGTTCTTC.